This T cell receptor beta chain was sequenced for a study of PD-L1 blockade in urothelial cancer. About the research overall: Patients initiated atezolizumab at some point between 2013 and 2015 at 1,200 mg intravenously every 3 weeks. Analysis of the blood was performed 3 weeks (second dose) and 6 weeks after treatment start. Blood-derived samples held a median around 140,000 T cells.

Stated time point: pretreatment peripheral blood. The number of samples from each patient was between 1 and 8, taken pretreatment and on-treatment. Repertoires were generated with immunoSEQ multiplex PCR, while TCRdb's copy carries only in-frame clones and drops some. The sample holds about 43,000 clones, approximately 80% seen once. V dropped 1 base and J dropped 3 bases, with 22 bases sitting between them. Germline CDR1 reads GTSNPN; CDR2 reads SVGIG (reference sequence). This CDR3 has 17 amino acids. The TCR sequence derives from a man in his sixties with urothelial cancer. The sequencing used PBMCs, collected around atezolizumab (anti-PD-L1) treatment. This chain joins TRBV30 and TRBJ2-7, with D perhaps TRBD2 (5 bases). CDR3 DNA: TGTGCCTGGAGTGATCCTTGGAGGAAAAAGCACGTCTACGAGCAGTACTTC. Translating gives CAWSDPWRKKHVYEQYF.